This record concerns one T cell receptor beta chain sequence. What it binds is not known. Trimming left V 4 bases short and J 6 bases short, with 17 bases between. The germline V gene has CDR1 SGHRS and CDR2 YFSETQ. The CDR3 consists of 14 residues. This sample is part of a study of OX40 agonist ivuxolimab in advanced cancers. Study-wide results and limits: Patients with a partial response at 0.1-3.0 mg/kg had among the lowest clonal expansion.

The repertoire was sequenced with immunoSEQ multiplex PCR; TCRdb's copy has only in-frame clones and lacks some. The data show almost 70,000 clones, with approximately 93% seen just once and about 0.3% held by the top ten. This chain links TRBV5-1 with TRBJ2-7, with D unresolved. This specimen consisted of CD4+ or CD8+ T cells sorted from blood, obtained in a trial of the OX40 agonist ivuxolimab. The TCR was taken from an adult with an advanced solid tumor such as melanoma, head and neck, liver or kidney cancer. The CDR3 loop reads CASSPSWQVGEQYF. CDR3 sequence (DNA): TGCGCCAGCAGCCCTTCTTGGCAGGTCGGCGAGCAGTACTTC.